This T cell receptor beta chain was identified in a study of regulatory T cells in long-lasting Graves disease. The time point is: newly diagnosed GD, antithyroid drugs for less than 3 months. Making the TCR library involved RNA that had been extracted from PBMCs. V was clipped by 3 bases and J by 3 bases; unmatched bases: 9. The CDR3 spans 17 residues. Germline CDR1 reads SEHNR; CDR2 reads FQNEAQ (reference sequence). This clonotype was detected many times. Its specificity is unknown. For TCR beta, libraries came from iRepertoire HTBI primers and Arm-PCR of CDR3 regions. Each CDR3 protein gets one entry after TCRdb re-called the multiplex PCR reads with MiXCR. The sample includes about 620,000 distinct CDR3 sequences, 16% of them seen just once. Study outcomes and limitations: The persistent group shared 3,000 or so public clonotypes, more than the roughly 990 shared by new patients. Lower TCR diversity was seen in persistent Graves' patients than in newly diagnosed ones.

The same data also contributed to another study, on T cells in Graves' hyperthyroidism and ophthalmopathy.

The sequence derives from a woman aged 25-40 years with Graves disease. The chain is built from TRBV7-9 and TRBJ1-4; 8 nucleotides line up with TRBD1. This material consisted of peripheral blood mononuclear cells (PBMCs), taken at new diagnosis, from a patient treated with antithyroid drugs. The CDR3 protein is CASSFTTGVGANEKLFF. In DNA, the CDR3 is TGTGCCAGCAGCTTTACGACAGGGGTCGGGGCTAATGAAAAACTGTTTTTT.